These T cell receptor beta chains were read from a single sample in a study of blood T cells in healthy people across ages. MiXCR, run by TCRdb on the 5' RACE reads, gives a single entry per CDR3 protein. The table records about 930,000 distinct CDR3 sequences, 29% of them present only once. These data are also associated with another study on T cells of mothers and their children.

Sequencing was done on a sample of blood. The receptor source for this set is a woman in her thirties or forties in good health. Each CDR3 is given with its conserved first and last residue. Fields, in order: J gene, V gene, CDR3 protein.

j_gene: TRBJ1-2
v_gene: TRBV28
CDR3aa: CASRPGGVDYGYTF

j_gene: TRBJ2-1
v_gene: TRBV9
CDR3aa: CASSPYSGGRLNEQFF

j_gene: TRBJ2-7
v_gene: TRBV20-1
CDR3aa: CSARILEREQYF

j_gene: TRBJ2-5
v_gene: TRBV15
CDR3aa: CATSSYSGGAPETQYF

j_gene: TRBJ1-2
v_gene: TRBV4-1
CDR3aa: CASSQASGQFYGYTF

j_gene: TRBJ2-7
v_gene: TRBV20-1
CDR3aa: CSASGTTTYEQYF

j_gene: TRBJ2-1
v_gene: TRBV11-2
CDR3aa: CASSLGTISYNEQFF

j_gene: TRBJ2-3
v_gene: TRBV27
CDR3aa: CASSLERRRTDTQYF

j_gene: TRBJ1-1
v_gene: TRBV4-2
CDR3aa: CASSLRPLDEAFF

j_gene: TRBJ2-7
v_gene: TRBV20-1
CDR3aa: CSARDVASWAEQYF

j_gene: TRBJ1-1
v_gene: TRBV12-3/TRBV12-4
CDR3aa: CASSWGQGAEAFF

j_gene: TRBJ2-1
v_gene: TRBV12-5
CDR3aa: CASGFNYGSKGSSYNEQFF

j_gene: TRBJ1-1
v_gene: TRBV19
CDR3aa: CASWGQWNTEAFF

j_gene: TRBJ1-2
v_gene: TRBV24-1
CDR3aa: CATSDPGSGYGYTF

j_gene: TRBJ2-5
v_gene: TRBV2
CDR3aa: CASKGQGLSGSPRTQYF

j_gene: TRBJ1-1
v_gene: TRBV7-9
CDR3aa: CASSLQTGDYTEAFF

j_gene: TRBJ2-7
v_gene: TRBV5-1
CDR3aa: CASSGTRGLIGDYEQYF

j_gene: TRBJ2-1
v_gene: TRBV12-3/TRBV12-4
CDR3aa: CASSLVGQLVEQFF

j_gene: TRBJ1-1
v_gene: TRBV28
CDR3aa: CASRPTGNTEAFF

j_gene: TRBJ1-5
v_gene: TRBV20-1
CDR3aa: CSASRSQTADNQPQHF

j_gene: NA
v_gene: TRBV10-3
CDR3aa: CAISELGQGSSEQYF

j_gene: TRBJ2-7
v_gene: TRBV30
CDR3aa: CAWSVLVGYEQYF

j_gene: TRBJ1-5
v_gene: TRBV28
CDR3aa: CASSSSGEVGQPQHF

j_gene: TRBJ1-5
v_gene: TRBV30
CDR3aa: CAWSAQVSNQPQHF

j_gene: TRBJ1-1
v_gene: TRBV4-1
CDR3aa: CASSQVWGSTEAFF

j_gene: TRBJ1-5
v_gene: TRBV28
CDR3aa: CASRPGQYNQPQHF

j_gene: NA
v_gene: TRBV7-9
CDR3aa: CASSLAGGGAVYEQYF

j_gene: TRBJ2-5
v_gene: TRBV20-1
CDR3aa: CSATDRVIYKQYF

j_gene: TRBJ1-5
v_gene: TRBV6-1
CDR3aa: CASSEEGGSIFHSNQPQHF

j_gene: TRBJ2-1
v_gene: TRBV11-2
CDR3aa: CASSFFRDSYNEQFF

j_gene: TRBJ2-5
v_gene: TRBV12-3/TRBV12-4
CDR3aa: CASSPASGYQETQYF

j_gene: TRBJ2-3
v_gene: TRBV15
CDR3aa: CATSRGGAGEADTQYF

j_gene: TRBJ2-7
v_gene: TRBV4-1
CDR3aa: CASSQDPRLFLYEQYF

j_gene: TRBJ2-3
v_gene: TRBV7-9
CDR3aa: CASSQPFGESTDTQYF

j_gene: TRBJ2-1
v_gene: TRBV29-1
CDR3aa: CSVDSGQGGYEQFF

j_gene: TRBJ2-3
v_gene: TRBV6-7
CDR3aa: CASSYTLSRLRTDTQYF

j_gene: TRBJ2-3
v_gene: TRBV20-1
CDR3aa: CSARDTSGGSTQYF

j_gene: TRBJ2-2
v_gene: TRBV7-8
CDR3aa: CASSFWTIPGTPRMVLFF

j_gene: TRBJ2-5
v_gene: TRBV20-1
CDR3aa: CSARARGSGGVRKETQYF

j_gene: TRBJ2-5
v_gene: TRBV7-2
CDR3aa: CASSLAGGLETQYF

j_gene: TRBJ1-5
v_gene: TRBV7-2
CDR3aa: CASSSGTSPQHF

j_gene: TRBJ2-5
v_gene: TRBV7-2
CDR3aa: CASSSQTRPGETQYF

j_gene: TRBJ1-2
v_gene: TRBV7-3
CDR3aa: CASGRQGSYGYTF

j_gene: TRBJ1-4
v_gene: TRBV20-1
CDR3aa: CSAGPGIGEKLFF

j_gene: TRBJ2-4
v_gene: TRBV2
CDR3aa: CASSETGGLAKNIQYF

j_gene: TRBJ1-2
v_gene: TRBV14
CDR3aa: CASSQDFDYGYTF